A single sample gave rise to the 5 T cell receptor beta chains below, sequenced in a study of blood T cell repertoires in COVID-19. The repertoire was sequenced with immunoSEQ multiplex PCR; TCRdb's copy has only in-frame clones and lacks some. The sample holds tens of thousands of clones, 88% seen once. The sequenced sample was peripheral blood. These receptors all come from a man aged 55 to 69 with COVID-19, enrolled during active disease.

The chain is built from TRBV11-3 and TRBJ2-7; D is ambiguous. The CDR3 consists of 15 residues. V lost 5 bases, J lost 0 bases, and 14 bases lay in between. Germline CDR1 is SGHNT and CDR2 is YENEEA. The CDR3: CASSPRGGFSYEQYF. CDR3 bases: TGTGCCAGCAGCCCCCGCGGCGGATTCTCCTACGAGCAGTACTTC. Full variable domain (rest looked up from reference TRBV11-3 and TRBJ2-7): EAGVVQSPRYKIIEKKQPVAFWCNPISGHNTLYWYLQNLGQGPELLIRYENEEAVDDSQLPKDRFSAERLKGVDSTLKIQPAELGDSAVYLCASSPRGGFSYEQYFGPGTRLTVT.

This CDR3 reads CASSVAGRATDTQYF. The CDR3 DNA is TGTGCCAGCAGCGTAGCGGGCAGGGCAACAGATACGCAGTATTTT. The chain carries TRBV9 and TRBJ2-3, with D possibly matching TRBD1 (5 bases). CDR3 length: 15 amino acids. The V end was cut by 0 bases, the J end by 3 bases, with 11 bases between. Germline V gene lookup returns CDR1 SGDLS and CDR2 YYNGEE.

The chain joins TRBV4-2 to TRBJ2-3; 14 bases line up with TRBD2. The J segment lost 11 bases and the V segment lost 4 bases, leaving 5 bases of the junction unmatched. Germline V lookup: CDR1 LGHNA, CDR2 YNFKEQ. The CDR3 loop spans 14 amino acids. CDR3 protein: CASSRGTSGSKQYF. CDR3 bases: TGTGCCAGCAGCCGGGGGACTAGCGGGAGCAAGCAGTATTTT.

The table lists this clone with a count of one. The chain has TRBV3-1 (or the pseudogene TRBV3-2) and TRBJ1-1; D is possibly TRBD1 (5 bases). Trimming cost V 0 bases and J 4 bases, with 9 bases left between them. The CDR3 is 14 amino acids. Germline V gene lookup returns CDR1 LGHDT and CDR2 YNNKEL (reference sequence). The CDR3 spells CASSQDWGGTEAFF. The CDR3, as DNA: TGTGCCAGCAGCCAAGATTGGGGGGGCACTGAAGCTTTCTTT.

The chain is built from TRBV19 and TRBJ1-1, with unresolved D. Deletions cut 3 bases from V and 6 bases from J, with 14 bases between. The CDR3 runs to 14 residues. Germline V CDR1 and CDR2: LNHDA, SQIVND (reference sequence). The CDR3 bases are TGTGCCAGTAGTATTCCCGGGTGGCAGCCTGAAGCTTTCTTT. Protein sequence: CASSIPGWQPEAFF. Filled out from reference TRBV19 and TRBJ1-1, the complete variable domain reads DGGITQSPKYLFRKEGQNVTLSCEQNLNHDAMYWYRQDPGQGLRLIYYSQIVNDFQKGDIAEGYSVSREKKESFPLTVTSAQKNPTAFYLCASSIPGWQPEAFFGQGTRLTVV.